This T cell receptor beta chain was obtained from a study of blood T cell repertoires in COVID-19. The germline V gene encodes CDR1 MNHNS and CDR2 SASEGT. Between the trimmed V and J ends, which lost 0 bases and 0 bases, there was a span of 17 bases. The CDR3 loop spans 18 amino acids. Assay used: immunoSEQ multiplex PCR; TCRdb lists only in-frame clones, some missing. Seen here are around 250,000 clones, 80% to 90% observed once, and the top ten hold 8.5% to 10%. Material: peripheral blood. The J gene is TRBJ2-5, the V gene TRBV6-1; D is perhaps TRBD1 (6 bases). The clonotype comes from a man aged 35 to 55 with active or convalescent COVID-19. The CDR3 here is CASSEARDTKKYQETQYF. The CDR3 DNA reads as TGTGCCAGCAGTGAAGCGAGGGACACCAAAAAGTACCAAGAGACCCAGTACTTC.